This record covers a single T cell receptor beta chain. Its target is unknown. The junction departs from the called germline gene at one end, perhaps through a read error. Three rounds of nested PCR, following a modified ARM-PCR protocol, produced the TCRbeta library. A single record per CDR3 protein comes from TCRdb applying MiXCR to the multiplex PCR reads. This sample has some 93,000 distinct CDR3 sequences, with 67% found just once. The sample belongs to a study of tumor and adjacent non-tumor tissue in lung cancer. Broader study findings: Patients with more diverse tumor TCRs had worse survival.

No cell sorting was done before RNA was extracted from the tissue. The CDR3 consists of 16 residues. In germline, CDR1 is LGHNA, CDR2 YSLEER. The sequence derives from a man aged 60 to 69 with non-small cell lung cancer. V and J are TRBV4-3 and TRBJ2-7; 8 nucleotides agree with TRBD1. Sequenced sample: lung tumor tissue. This CDR3 reads CASSQNKGRGLSERYF. Written as DNA, the CDR3 is TGCGCCAGCAGCCAAAATAAGGGCAGGGGGCTTTCCGAGCGGTACTTC.